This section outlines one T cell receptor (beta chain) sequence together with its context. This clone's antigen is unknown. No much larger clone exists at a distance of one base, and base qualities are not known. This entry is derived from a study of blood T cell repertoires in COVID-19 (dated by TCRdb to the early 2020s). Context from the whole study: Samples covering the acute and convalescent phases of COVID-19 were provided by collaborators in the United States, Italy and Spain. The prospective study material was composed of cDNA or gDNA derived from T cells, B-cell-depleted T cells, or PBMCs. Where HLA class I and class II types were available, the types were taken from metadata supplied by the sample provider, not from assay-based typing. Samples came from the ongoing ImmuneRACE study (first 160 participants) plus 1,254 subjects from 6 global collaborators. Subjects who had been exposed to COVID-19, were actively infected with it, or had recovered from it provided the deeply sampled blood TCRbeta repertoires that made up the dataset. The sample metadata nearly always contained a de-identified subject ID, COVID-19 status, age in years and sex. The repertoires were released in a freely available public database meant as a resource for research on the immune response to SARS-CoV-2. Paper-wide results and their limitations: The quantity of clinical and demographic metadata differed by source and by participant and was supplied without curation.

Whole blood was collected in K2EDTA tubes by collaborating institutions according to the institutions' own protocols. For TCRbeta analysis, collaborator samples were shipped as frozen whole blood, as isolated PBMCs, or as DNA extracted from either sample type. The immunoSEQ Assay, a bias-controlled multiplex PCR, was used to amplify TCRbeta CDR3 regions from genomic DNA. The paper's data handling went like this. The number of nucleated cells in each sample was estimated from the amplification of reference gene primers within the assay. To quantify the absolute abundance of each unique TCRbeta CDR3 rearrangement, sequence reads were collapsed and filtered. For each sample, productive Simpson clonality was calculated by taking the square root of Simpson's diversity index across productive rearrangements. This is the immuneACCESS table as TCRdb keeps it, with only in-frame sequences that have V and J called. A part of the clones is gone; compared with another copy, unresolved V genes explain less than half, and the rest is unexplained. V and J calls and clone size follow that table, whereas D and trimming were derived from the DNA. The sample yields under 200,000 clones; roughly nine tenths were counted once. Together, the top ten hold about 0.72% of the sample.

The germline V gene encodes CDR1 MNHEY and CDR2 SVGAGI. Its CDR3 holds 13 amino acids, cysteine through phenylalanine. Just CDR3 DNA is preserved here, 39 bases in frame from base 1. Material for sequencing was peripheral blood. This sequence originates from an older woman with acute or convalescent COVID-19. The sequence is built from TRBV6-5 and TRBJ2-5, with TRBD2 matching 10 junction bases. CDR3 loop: CATSGRVQETQYF. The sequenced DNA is TGTGCGACCAGCGGGAGGGTGCAAGAGACCCAGTACTTC.